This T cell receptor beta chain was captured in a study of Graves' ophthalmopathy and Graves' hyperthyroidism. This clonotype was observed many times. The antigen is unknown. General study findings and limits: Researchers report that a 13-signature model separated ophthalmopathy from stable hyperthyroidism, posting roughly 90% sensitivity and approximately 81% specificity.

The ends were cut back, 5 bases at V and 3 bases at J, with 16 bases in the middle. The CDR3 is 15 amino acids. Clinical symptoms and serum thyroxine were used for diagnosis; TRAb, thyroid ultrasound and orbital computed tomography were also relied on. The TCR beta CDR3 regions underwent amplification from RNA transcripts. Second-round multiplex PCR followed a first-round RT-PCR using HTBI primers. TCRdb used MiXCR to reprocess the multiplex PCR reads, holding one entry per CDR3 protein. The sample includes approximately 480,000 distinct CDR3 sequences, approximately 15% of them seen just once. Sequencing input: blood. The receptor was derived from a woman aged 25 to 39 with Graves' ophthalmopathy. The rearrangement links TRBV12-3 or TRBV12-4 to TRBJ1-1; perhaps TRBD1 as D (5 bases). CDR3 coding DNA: TGTGCCAGCAGTCGCGGACGCTTGGGGGACACTGAAGCTTTCTTT. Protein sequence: CASSRGRLGDTEAFF.